The 5 T cell receptor beta chains given below trace back to one sample, sequenced in a study of STAT5B mutations in CD4+ large granular lymphocyte leukemia. Measured with immunoSEQ multiplex PCR; TCRdb has only the in-frame clones, and not every one. The sample yields approximately 35,000 clones, approximately 67% seen once. The sequenced sample was CD4+ T cells from blood buffy coats. The receptors derive from a human donor in good health.

The CDR3 spells CASSKRGEYNEQFF. The CDR3 bases are TGTGCCAGCAGCAAACGGGGGGAGTACAATGAGCAGTTCTTC. The rearrangement uses TRBV21-1 and TRBJ2-1; the listed D gene, TRBD2, was not tested against the DNA. TRBV21-1 constitutes a pseudogene. The CDR3 sequence is 14 residues long.

The chain recombines TRBV18 with TRBJ2-7, with D possibly being TRBD1 (5 bases). V was clipped by 2 bases and J by 6 bases, with 14 bases between them. This CDR3 is 14 amino acids long. Germline values: CDR1 KGHSH, CDR2 LQKENI. Here the CDR3 DNA reads TGTGCCAGCTCACCAATCCCACAGGCCTCCGAGCAGTACTTC. Its translation: CASSPIPQASEQYF.

Here the CDR3 DNA reads TGCGCCAGCAGCGCACGGACAGACTCCCCCTACGAGCAGTACTTC. Its translation is CASSARTDSPYEQYF. The chain joins TRBV5-1 to TRBJ2-7; TRBD1 might be the D (6 bases). V was cut by 4 bases and J by 2 bases, with 16 bases left in between. This CDR3 is 15 amino acids long. Germline CDR1 SGHRS, CDR2 YFSETQ.

The V and J genes are TRBV19 and TRBJ1-1, with D possibly matching TRBD1 (5 bases). The V end lost 7 bases, the J end lost 2 bases, and 11 bases lay between the germline ends. CDR3 length equals 13 residues. The V gene's germline CDR1 is LNHDA and CDR2 SQIVND (reference sequence). CDR3: CASTTDRNTEAFF. CDR3 DNA sequence: TGTGCCAGTACCACCGACAGAAACACTGAAGCTTTCTTT.

This chain joins TRBV6-1 and TRBJ2-2, with D perhaps given as TRBD1 or TRBD2 (5 bases each). Germline V gene sequence: CDR1 MNHNS, CDR2 SASEGT. This CDR3 contains 15 residues. Trimming stripped 3 bases from V and 4 bases from J, with 12 bases between. The CDR3 sequence is CASSEKGRGTGELFF. The CDR3 region has the DNA TGTGCCAGCAGTGAGAAGGGGAGAGGCACCGGGGAGCTGTTTTTT.